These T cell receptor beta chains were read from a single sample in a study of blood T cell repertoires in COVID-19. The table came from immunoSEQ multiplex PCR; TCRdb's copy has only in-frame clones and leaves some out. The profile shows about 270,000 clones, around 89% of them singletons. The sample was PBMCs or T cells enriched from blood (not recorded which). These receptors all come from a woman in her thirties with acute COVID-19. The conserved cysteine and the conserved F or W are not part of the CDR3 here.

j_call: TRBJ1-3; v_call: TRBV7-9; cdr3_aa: ASTPRGVDSGNTIY
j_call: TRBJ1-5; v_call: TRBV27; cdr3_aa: ASRGYSNQPQH
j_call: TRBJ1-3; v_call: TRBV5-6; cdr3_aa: ASSNNFIGVTIY
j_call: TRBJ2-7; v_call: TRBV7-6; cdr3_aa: ASQTSSYEQY
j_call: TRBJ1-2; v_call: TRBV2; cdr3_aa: ASSESAREDGYT
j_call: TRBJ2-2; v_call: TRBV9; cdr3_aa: ASSVGQGANTGELF
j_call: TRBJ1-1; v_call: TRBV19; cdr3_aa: ASRQETQGADGAF
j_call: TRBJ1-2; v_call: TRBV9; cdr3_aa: ASSVDRGTNYGYT
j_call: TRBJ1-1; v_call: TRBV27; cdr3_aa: ASSLSGGAEAF
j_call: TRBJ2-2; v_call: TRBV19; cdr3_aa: ASSTSGLTSMELF
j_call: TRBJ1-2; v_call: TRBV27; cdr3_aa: ASRTGQNGYT
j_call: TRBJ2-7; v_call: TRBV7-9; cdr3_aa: ASSSPLAPYEQY
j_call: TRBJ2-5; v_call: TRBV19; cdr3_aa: ASSKTGLVEETQY
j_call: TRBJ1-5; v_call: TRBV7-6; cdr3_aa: ASSHKNQPQH
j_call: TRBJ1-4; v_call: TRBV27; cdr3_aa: ASRLGGPNEKLF
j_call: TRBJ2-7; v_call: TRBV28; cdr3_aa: ASSTPGQGRGSYEQY
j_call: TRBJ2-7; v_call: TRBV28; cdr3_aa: ASSLLSGGAYEQY
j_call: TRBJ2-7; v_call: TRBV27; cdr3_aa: ASSPIDRFYEQY
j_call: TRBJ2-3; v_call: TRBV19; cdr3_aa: ASSPKGAGVGTQY
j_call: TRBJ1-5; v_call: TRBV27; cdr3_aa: ASSAYNNQPQH
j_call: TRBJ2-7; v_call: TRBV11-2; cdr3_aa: ASSLDSEYYEQY
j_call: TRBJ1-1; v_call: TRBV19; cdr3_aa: ASSANTDPQANTEAF
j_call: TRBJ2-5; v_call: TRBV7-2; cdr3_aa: ASSLGGGGETQY
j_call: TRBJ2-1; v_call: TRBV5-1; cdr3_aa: ASTTAETSNEQF
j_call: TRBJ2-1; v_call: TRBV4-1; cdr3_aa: ASSQGGDNEQF
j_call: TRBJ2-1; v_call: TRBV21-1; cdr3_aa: ATGKGEQF
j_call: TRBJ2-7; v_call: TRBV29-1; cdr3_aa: SGKDGSSYEQY
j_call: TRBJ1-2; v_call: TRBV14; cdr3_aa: ASSQGTVYGYT
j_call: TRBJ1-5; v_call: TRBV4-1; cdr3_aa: ASSQDSGFNQPQH
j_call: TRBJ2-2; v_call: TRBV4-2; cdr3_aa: ASSQENRNTGELF
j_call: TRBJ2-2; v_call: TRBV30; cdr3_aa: AWRGLDTGELF
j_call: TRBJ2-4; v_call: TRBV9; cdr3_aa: ASSAGYTGIQY
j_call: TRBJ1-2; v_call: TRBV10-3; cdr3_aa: ATEGTGNYGYT
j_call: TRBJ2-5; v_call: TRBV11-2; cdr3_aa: ASSAGASGLETQY
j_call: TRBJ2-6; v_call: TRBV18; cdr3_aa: ASSPVRDISNVLT
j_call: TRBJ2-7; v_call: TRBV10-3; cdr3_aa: AISVTGNEQY
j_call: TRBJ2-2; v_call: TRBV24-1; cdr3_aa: ATSETNTGELF
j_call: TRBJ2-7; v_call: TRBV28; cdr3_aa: ASHTRWGPAFEQY
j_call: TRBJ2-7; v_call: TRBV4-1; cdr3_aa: ASSQDSKGGHSPYEQY
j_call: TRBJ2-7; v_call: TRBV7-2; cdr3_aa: ASSSPTSGSIHEQY
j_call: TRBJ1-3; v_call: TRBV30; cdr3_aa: ALDSNSGNTIY
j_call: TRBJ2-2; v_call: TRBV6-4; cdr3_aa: ASSEAGTGCVSGELF
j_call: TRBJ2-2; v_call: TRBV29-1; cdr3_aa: SVELAGSNTGELF
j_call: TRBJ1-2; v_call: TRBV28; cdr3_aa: ASSLRTPPGYT
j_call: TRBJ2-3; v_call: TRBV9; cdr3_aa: ASSGTSGTDTQY
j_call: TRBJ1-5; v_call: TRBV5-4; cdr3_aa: ASSWGGQTNQPQH
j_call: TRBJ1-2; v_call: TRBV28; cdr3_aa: ASSFGTDGYT
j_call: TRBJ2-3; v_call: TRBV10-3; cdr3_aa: AISGTGVGADTQY
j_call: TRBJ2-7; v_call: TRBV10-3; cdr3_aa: AISDLGTSGRGFYEQY
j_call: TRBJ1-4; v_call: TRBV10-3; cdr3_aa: AISESQGAGEKLF
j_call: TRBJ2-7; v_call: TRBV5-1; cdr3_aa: ASSWATSSYEQY
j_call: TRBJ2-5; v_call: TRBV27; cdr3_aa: ASTINRAQETQY
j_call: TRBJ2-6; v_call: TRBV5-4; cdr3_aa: ASTARRVSGANVLT
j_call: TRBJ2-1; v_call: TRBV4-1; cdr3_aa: ASSQREGGLAVYNEQF
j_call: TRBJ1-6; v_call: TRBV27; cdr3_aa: ASSFLGQLDSPLH
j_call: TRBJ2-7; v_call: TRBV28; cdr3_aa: ASSFETPKFYEQY
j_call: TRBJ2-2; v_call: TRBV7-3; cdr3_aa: ASSSPTAPNTGELF
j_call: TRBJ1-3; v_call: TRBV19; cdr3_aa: ASTPGPGNTIY
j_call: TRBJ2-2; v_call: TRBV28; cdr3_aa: ASSLRRDTGELF
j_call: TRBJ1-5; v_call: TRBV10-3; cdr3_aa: AISESRDKLPQH